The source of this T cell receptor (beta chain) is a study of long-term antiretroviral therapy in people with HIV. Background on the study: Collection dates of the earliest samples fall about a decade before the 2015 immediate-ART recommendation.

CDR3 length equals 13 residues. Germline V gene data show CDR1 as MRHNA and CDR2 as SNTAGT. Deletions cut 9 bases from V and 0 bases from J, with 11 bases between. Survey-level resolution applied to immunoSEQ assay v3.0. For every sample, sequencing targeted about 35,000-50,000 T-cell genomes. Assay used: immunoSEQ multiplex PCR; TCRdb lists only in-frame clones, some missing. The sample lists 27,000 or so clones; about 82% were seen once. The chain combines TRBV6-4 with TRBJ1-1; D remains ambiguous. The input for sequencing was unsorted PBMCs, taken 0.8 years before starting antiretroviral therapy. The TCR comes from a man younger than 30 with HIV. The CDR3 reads CARFRGMNTEAFF. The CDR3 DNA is TGTGCCAGGTTCCGGGGAATGAACACTGAAGCTTTCTTT.